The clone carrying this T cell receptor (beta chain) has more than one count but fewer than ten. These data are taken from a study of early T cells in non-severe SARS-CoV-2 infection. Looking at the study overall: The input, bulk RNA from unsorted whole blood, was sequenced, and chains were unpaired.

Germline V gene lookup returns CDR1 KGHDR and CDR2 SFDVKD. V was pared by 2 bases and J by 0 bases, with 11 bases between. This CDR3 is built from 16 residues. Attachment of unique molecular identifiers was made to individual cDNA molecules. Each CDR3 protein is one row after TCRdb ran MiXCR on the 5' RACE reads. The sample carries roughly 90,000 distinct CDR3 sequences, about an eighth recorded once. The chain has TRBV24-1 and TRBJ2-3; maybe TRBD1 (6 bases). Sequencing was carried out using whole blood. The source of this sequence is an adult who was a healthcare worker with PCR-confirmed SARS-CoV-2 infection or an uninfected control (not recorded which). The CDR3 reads CATSDSGTPSTDTQYF. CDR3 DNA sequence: TGTGCCACCAGTGATTCCGGGACACCTAGCACAGATACGCAGTATTTT.